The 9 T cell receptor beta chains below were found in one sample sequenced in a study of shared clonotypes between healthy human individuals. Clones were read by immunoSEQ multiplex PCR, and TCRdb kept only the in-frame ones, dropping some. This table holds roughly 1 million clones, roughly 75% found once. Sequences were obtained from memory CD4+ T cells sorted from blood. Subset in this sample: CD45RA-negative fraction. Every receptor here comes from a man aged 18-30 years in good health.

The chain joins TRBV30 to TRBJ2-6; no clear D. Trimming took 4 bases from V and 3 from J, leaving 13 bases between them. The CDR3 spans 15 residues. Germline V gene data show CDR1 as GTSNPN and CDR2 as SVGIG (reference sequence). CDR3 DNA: TGTGCCTGGACGAGGTTCGGCGGTGGGGCCAACGTCCTGACTTTC. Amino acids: CAWTRFGGGANVLTF.

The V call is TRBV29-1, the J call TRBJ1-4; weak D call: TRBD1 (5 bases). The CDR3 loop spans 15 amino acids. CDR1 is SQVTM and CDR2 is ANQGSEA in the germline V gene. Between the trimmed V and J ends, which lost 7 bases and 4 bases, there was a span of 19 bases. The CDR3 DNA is TGCAGCGGTGCGGTCCCAGGGTTGGGTAATGAAAAACTGTTTTTT. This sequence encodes CSGAVPGLGNEKLFF.

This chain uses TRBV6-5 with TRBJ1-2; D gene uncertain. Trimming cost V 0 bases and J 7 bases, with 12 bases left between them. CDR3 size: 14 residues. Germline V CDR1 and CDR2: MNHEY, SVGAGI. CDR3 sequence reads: CASSYSIGTGGYTF. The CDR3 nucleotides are TGTGCCAGCAGTTACTCGATAGGCACGGGTGGCTACACCTTC.

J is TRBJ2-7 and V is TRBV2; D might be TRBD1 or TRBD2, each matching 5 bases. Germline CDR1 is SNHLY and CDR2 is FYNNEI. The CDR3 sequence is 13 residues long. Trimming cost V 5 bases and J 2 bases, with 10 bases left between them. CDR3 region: CASSKGRAYEQYF. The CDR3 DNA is TGTGCCAGCAGTAAGGGGCGGGCCTACGAGCAGTACTTC.

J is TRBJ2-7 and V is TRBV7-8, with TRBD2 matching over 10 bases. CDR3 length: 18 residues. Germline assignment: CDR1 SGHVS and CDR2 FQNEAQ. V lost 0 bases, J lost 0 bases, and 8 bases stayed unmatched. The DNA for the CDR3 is TGTGCCAGCAGCTTAGCCGGGACTAGCGTTCGTATCTCCTACGAGCAGTACTTC. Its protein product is CASSLAGTSVRISYEQYF.

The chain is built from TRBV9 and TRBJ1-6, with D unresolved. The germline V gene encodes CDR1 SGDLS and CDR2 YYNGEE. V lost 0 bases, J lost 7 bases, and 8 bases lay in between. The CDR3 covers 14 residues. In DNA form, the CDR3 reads TGTGCCAGCAGCGTAGTTGGTGCAAATTCACCCCTCCACTTT. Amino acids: CASSVVGANSPLHF. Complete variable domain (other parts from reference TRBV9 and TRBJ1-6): DSGVTQTPKHLITATGQRVTLRCSPRSGDLSVYWYQQSLDQGLQFLIQYYNGEERAKGNILERFSAQQFPDLHSELNLSSLELGDSALYFCASSVVGANSPLHFGNGTRLTVT.

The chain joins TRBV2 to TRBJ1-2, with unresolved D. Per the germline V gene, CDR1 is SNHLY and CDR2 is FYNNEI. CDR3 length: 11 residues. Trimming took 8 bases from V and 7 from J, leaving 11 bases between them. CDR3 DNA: TGTGCCAGCGGGTCGGACGGTGGCTACACCTTC. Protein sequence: CASGSDGGYTF.

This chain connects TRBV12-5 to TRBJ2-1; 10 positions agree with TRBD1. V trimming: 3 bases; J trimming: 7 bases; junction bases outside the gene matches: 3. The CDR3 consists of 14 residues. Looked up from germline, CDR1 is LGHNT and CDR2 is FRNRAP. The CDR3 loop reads CASGFGTGANEQFF. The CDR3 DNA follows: TGTGCTAGTGGTTTCGGGACAGGGGCAAATGAGCAGTTCTTC.

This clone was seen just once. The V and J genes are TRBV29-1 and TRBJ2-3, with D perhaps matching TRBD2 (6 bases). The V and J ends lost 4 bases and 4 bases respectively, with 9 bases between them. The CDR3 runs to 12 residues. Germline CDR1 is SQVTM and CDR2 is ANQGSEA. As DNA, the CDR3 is TGCAGCGTTGGAAGGGAGGCAGATACGCAGTATTTT. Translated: CSVGREADTQYF.